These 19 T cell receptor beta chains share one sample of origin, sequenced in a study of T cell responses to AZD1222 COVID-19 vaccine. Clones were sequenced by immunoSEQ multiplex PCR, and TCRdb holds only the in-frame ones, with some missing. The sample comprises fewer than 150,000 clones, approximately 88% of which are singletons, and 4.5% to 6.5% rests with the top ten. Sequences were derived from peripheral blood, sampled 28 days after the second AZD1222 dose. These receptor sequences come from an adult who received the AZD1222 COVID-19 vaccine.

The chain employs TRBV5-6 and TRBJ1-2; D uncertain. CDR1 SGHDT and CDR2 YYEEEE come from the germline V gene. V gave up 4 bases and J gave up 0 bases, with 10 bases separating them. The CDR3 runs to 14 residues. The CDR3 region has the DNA TGTGCCAGCAGCGGAGGAGCCACTAACTATGGCTACACCTTC. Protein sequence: CASSGGATNYGYTF.

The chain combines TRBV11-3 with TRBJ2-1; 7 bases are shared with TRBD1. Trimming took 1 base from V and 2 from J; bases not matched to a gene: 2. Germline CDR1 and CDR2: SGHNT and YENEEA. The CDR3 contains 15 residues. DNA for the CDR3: TGTGCCAGCAGCTTAGGAAGGGGGCCCTACAATGAGCAGTTCTTC. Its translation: CASSLGRGPYNEQFF.

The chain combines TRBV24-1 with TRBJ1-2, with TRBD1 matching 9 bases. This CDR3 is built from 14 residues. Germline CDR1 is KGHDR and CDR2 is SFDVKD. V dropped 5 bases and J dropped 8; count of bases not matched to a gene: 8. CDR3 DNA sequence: TGTGCCACCAGTGGTCCGGGACAGGGCCGGGGCTACACCTTC. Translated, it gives CATSGPGQGRGYTF.

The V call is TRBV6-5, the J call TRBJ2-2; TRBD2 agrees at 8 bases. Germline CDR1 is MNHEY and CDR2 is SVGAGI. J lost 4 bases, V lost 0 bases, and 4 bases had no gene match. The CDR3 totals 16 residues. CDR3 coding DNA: TGTGCCAGCAGTTACTCGCGGAGCGGGAGCACCGGGGAGCTGTTTTTT. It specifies CASSYSRSGSTGELFF.

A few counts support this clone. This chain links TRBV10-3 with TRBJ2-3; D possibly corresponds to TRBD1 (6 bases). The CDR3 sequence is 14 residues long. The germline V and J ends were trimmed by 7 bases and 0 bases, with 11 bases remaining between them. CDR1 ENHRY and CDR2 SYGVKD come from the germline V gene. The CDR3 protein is CAIMQGPSTDTQYF. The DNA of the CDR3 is TGTGCCATCATGCAGGGGCCTAGCACAGATACGCAGTATTTT.

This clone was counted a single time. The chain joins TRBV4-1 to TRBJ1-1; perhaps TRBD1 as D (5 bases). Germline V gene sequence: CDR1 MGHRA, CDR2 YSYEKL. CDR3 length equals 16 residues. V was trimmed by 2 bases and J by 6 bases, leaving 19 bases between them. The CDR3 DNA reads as TGCGCCAGCAGCCAAAGGTATACGGGGGGTCGCCCTGAAGCTTTCTTT. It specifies CASSQRYTGGRPEAFF.

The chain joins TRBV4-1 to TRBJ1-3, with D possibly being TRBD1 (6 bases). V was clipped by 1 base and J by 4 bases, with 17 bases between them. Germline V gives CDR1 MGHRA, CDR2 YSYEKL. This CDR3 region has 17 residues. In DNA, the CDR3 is TGCGCCAGCAGCCAAGGGTGGGGGGGCGCTTCCGGAAACACCATATATTTT. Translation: CASSQGWGGASGNTIYF.

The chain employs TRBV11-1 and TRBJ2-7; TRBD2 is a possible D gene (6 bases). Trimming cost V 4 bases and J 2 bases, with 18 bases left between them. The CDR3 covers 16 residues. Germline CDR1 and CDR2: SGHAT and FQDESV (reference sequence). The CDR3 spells CASSSNIRDLAYEQYF. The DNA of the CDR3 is TGTGCCAGCAGCTCTAACATCCGGGACTTAGCCTACGAGCAGTACTTC. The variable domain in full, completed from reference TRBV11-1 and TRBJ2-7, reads EAEVAQSPRYKITEKSQAVAFWCDPISGHATLYWYRQILGQGPELLVQFQDESVVDDSQLPKDRFSAERLKGVDSTLKIQPAELGDSAMYLCASSSNIRDLAYEQYFGPGTRLTVT.

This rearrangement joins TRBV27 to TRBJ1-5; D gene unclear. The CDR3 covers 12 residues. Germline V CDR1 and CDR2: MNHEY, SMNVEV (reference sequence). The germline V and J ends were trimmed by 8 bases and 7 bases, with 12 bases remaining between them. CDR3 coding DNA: TGTGCCAGCGGCGGGGTAGGACAGCCCCAGCATTTT. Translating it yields CASGGVGQPQHF.

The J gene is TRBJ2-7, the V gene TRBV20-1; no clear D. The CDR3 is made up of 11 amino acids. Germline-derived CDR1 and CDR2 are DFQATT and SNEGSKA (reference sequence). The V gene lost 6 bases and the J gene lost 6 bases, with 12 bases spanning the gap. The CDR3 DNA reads TGCAGTGCCCCTCTTAAGGGCGAGCAGTACTTC. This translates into CSAPLKGEQYF.

The CDR3 region is CASSGWDEQYF. CDR3 sequence (DNA): TGTGCCAGCAGTGGGTGGGACGAGCAGTACTTC. This chain links TRBV2 with TRBJ2-7; D remains unclear. The germline V and J ends were trimmed by 4 bases and 5 bases, with 6 bases remaining between them. Germline V gene data show CDR1 as SNHLY and CDR2 as FYNNEI. The CDR3 runs 11 residues.

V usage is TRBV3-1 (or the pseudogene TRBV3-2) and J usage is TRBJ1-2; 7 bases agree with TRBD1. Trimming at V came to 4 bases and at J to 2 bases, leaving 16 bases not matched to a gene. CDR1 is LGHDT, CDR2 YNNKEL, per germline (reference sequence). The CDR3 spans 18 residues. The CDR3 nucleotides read TGTGCCAGCAGCCTGACCCGCAGCGTTGTCAGGGGGAACTATGGCTACACCTTC. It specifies CASSLTRSVVRGNYGYTF.

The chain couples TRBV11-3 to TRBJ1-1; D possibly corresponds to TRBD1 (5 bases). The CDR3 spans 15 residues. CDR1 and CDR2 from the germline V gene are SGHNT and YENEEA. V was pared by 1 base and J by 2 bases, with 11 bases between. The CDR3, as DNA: TGTGCCAGCAGCTTAGTGGCAGGGTCTAACACTGAAGCTTTCTTT. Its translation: CASSLVAGSNTEAFF.

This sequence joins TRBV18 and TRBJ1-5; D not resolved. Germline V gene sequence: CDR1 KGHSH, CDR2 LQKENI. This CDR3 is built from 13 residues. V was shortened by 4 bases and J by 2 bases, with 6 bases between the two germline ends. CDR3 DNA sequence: TGTGCCAGCTCACTTACAGGCAATCAGCCCCAGCATTTT. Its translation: CASSLTGNQPQHF.

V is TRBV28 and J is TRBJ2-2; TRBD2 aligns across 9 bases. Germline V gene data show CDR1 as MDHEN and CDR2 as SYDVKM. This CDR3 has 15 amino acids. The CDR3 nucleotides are TGTGCAGCGGGGAGGGGACTAGCCAATCCCGGGGAGCTGTTTTTT. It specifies CAAGRGLANPGELFF.

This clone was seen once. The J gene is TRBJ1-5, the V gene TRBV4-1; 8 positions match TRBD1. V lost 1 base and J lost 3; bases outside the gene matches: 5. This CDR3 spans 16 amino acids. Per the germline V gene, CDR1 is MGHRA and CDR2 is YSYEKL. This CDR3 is CASSQAGRGLNQPQHF. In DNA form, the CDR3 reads TGCGCCAGCAGCCAAGCGGGCAGGGGGCTCAATCAGCCCCAGCATTTT.

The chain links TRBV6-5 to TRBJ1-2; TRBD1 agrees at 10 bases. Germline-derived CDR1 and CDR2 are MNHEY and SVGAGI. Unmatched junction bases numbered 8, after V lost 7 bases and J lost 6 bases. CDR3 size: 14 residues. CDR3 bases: TGTGCCAGCAATCGACAGGGGGCGCTTGATGGCTACACCTTC. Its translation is CASNRQGALDGYTF.

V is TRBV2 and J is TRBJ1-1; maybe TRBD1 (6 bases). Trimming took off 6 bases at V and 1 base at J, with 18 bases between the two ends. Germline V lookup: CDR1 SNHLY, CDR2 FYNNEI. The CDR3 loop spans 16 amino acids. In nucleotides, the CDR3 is TGTGCCAGCAGAACAACAGGGAGCGGGGGGAACACTGAAGCTTTCTTT. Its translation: CASRTTGSGGNTEAFF.

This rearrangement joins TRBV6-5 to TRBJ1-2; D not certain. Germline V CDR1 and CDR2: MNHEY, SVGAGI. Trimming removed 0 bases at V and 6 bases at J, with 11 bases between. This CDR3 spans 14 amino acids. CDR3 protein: CASSYSATMDGYTF. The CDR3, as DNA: TGTGCCAGCAGTTACTCCGCGACAATGGATGGCTACACCTTC.